Listed here are 14 T cell receptor beta chains from one sample, sequenced in a study of beta chain features in type 1 diabetes. Study conclusions and caveats: TCRB CDR3s from Type 1 diabetes patients were moderately but significantly shorter in all four CD4+ subsets.

These receptors lack a known antigen. The authors reverse transcribed all of the isolated RNA, so sequencing captured expressed TCRB transcripts. Produced via immunoSEQ multiplex PCR; TCRdb's table is partial and in-frame only. Of about 160,000 clones listed, roughly 65% are singletons. Sequenced: naive CD4+ T cells from blood. The receptors originated from a man aged 25 to 45 with type 1 diabetes.

The V gene is TRBV7-9, the J gene TRBJ2-3; D call uncertain. Between the trimmed V and J ends, which lost 4 bases and 3 bases, there was a span of 11 bases. CDR1 is SEHNR, CDR2 FQNEAQ, per germline (reference sequence). The CDR3 runs 14 residues. The CDR3 region has the DNA TGTGCCAGCAGCTCTGGGATGCGGACAGATACGCAGTATTTT. Protein: CASSSGMRTDTQYF.

This chain joins TRBV15 and TRBJ2-3; 10 bases fit TRBD2. The germline V gene has CDR1 LNHNV and CDR2 YYDKDF (reference sequence). This CDR3 comprises 15 residues. V lost 2 bases and J lost 6; bases outside the gene matches: 5. The chain's CDR3 is CATSRRTSGGDTQYF. Here the CDR3 DNA reads TGTGCCACCAGCAGACGGACTAGCGGTGGGGATACGCAGTATTTT. The full variable domain, rest sourced from reference TRBV15 and TRBJ2-3, is DAMVIQNPRYQVTQFGKPVTLSCSQTLNHNVMYWYQQKSSQAPKLLFHYYDKDFNNEADTPDNFQSRRPNTSFCFLDIRSPGLGDTAMYLCATSRRTSGGDTQYFGPGTRLTVL.

Only one count was recorded for this clone. The CDR3 DNA reads as TGTGCCAGCAGCCCGGGACAGGGAGGTTCACCCCTCCACTTT. It translates to CASSPGQGGSPLHF. The chain combines TRBV7-9 with TRBJ1-6; 9 bases are a match to TRBD1. J lost 9 bases, V lost 5 bases, and 5 bases had no gene match. The CDR3 runs 14 residues. The germline gives CDR1 SEHNR, CDR2 FQNEAQ (reference sequence).

The CDR3, as DNA: TGTGCCAGCAGCCCCCGACAGGATTCACCCCTCCACTTT. Protein sequence: CASSPRQDSPLHF. The chain combines TRBV14 with TRBJ1-6; the D gene is possibly TRBD1 (6 bases). Deletions cut 4 bases from V and 8 bases from J, with 9 bases between. CDR3 length: 13 amino acids. Germline V CDR1 and CDR2: SGHDN, FVKESK.

This clone was detected a few times. The chain carries TRBV6-5 and TRBJ2-7, with 9 bases that match TRBD2. V lost 5 bases, J lost 6 bases, and 8 bases stayed unmatched. This CDR3 spans 14 amino acids. Germline values: CDR1 MNHEY, CDR2 SVGAGI. In nucleotides, the CDR3 is TGTGCCAGCAGTCCCTCGGGACTAGCAGGCGAGCAGTACTTC. Residues: CASSPSGLAGEQYF.

The gene calls are TRBV7-9 and TRBJ2-7, with unresolved D. V was trimmed by 6 bases and J by 7 bases, leaving 16 bases between them. Looked up from germline, CDR1 is SEHNR and CDR2 is FQNEAQ (reference sequence). This CDR3 region has 13 residues. CDR3 DNA sequence: TGTGCCAGCAGGGAAAGGGTGGGTGAGGAGCAGTACTTC. Translation: CASRERVGEEQYF. Full variable domain (remainder filled in from reference TRBV7-9 and TRBJ2-7): DTGVSQNPRHKITKRGQNVTFRCDPISEHNRLYWYRQTLGQGPEFLTYFQNEAQLEKSRLLSDRFSAERPKGSFSTLEIQRTEQGDSAMYLCASRERVGEEQYFGPGTRLTVT.

The rearrangement joins TRBV4-1 to TRBJ2-6; 7 bases fit TRBD1. Germline V gene sequence: CDR1 MGHRA, CDR2 YSYEKL. The CDR3 is 18 amino acids. J lost 1 base, V lost 7 bases, and 13 bases had no gene match. The CDR3 loop is CASNYPGQSESGANVLTF. Written as DNA, the CDR3 is TGCGCCAGCAACTATCCGGGACAGTCTGAATCTGGGGCCAACGTCCTGACTTTC.

In DNA form, the CDR3 reads TGTGCCAGCAGCTTGGCCAGGCTAAGGCAGCCCCAGCATTTT. This sequence encodes CASSLARLRQPQHF. The chain joins TRBV7-2 to TRBJ1-5; D remains ambiguous. CDR1 and CDR2 (germline): SGHTA, FQGNSA. Trimming left V 3 bases short and J 7 bases short, with 13 bases between. CDR3 length equals 14 residues.

The chain couples TRBV9 to TRBJ2-2, with TRBD2 identical over 11 bases. The V segment lost 3 bases and the J segment 1 base; nucleotides outside the gene matches: 2. Germline CDR1 SGDLS, CDR2 YYNGEE. The CDR3 extends over 16 amino acids. The CDR3: CASSAGLAGNTGELFF. DNA of the CDR3: TGTGCCAGCAGCGCCGGACTAGCGGGGAACACCGGGGAGCTGTTTTTT.

The rearrangement joins TRBV7-2 to TRBJ1-1; D is unclear. V lost 0 bases and J 7 bases, leaving 12 bases between the germline ends. The germline V gene encodes CDR1 SGHTA and CDR2 FQGNSA. This CDR3 is built from 14 residues. The CDR3 loop reads CASSLAWQEVEAFF. The CDR3 DNA reads TGTGCCAGCAGCTTAGCTTGGCAGGAAGTTGAAGCTTTCTTT.

The rearrangement joins TRBV5-1 to TRBJ2-5; D remains unclear. The V gene's germline CDR1 is SGHRS and CDR2 YFSETQ. The germline V and J ends were trimmed by 0 bases and 3 bases, with 9 bases remaining between them. The CDR3 has 14 amino acids. This CDR3 is CASSLEGRKETQYF. In nucleotides, the CDR3 is TGCGCCAGCAGCTTGGAAGGCAGGAAAGAGACCCAGTACTTC.

The chain employs TRBV20-1 and TRBJ1-2, with D uncertain. This CDR3 region has 11 residues. Germline V gene data show CDR1 as DFQATT and CDR2 as SNEGSKA (reference sequence). Trimming removed 6 bases at V and 8 bases at J, with 13 bases between. The CDR3 nucleotides read TGCAGTGCCGCGGGAGAGCGGGGCTACACCTTC. It translates to CSAAGERGYTF.

The V gene is TRBV30, the J gene TRBJ2-2, with TRBD1 matching 8 bases. V lost 4 bases and J lost 12; bases outside the gene matches: 4. Germline assignment: CDR1 GTSNPN and CDR2 SVGIG (reference sequence). The CDR3 totals 11 residues. Here the CDR3 DNA reads TGTGCCTGGACAGGGGGCGACAAGCTGTTTTTT. Encoded protein: CAWTGGDKLFF.

This rearrangement joins TRBV30 to TRBJ2-1; D perhaps matches TRBD1 (5 bases). The CDR3 has 13 amino acids. CDR1 and CDR2 from the germline V gene are GTSNPN and SVGIG (reference sequence). Trimming removed 0 bases at V and 15 bases at J, with 18 bases between. The CDR3 here is CAWSVQAGPPRFF. The CDR3 nucleotides are TGTGCCTGGAGTGTACAGGCAGGGCCCCCTCGGTTCTTC. Looking up the rest from reference TRBV30 and TRBJ2-1 gives the full variable domain: SQTIHQWPATLVQPVGSPLSLECTVEGTSNPNLYWYRQAAGRGLQLLFYSVGIGQISSEVPQNLSASRPQDRQFILSSKKLLLSDSGFYLCAWSVQAGPPRFFGPGTRLTVL.